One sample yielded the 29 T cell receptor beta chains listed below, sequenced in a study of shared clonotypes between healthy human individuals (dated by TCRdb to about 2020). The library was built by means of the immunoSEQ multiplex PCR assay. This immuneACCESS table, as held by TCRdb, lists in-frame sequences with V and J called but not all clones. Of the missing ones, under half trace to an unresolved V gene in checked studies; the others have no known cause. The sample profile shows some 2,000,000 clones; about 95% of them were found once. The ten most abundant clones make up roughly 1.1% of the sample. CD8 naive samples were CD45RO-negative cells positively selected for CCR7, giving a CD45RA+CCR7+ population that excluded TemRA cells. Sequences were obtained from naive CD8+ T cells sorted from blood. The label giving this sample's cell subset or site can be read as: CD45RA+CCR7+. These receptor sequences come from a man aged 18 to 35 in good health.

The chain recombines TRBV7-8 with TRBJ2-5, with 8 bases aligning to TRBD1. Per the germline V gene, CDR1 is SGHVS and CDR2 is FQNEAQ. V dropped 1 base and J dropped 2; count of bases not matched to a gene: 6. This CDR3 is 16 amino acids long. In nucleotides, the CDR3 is TGTGCCAGCAGCTTAGTTCTCGGACAGGGTCAAGAGACCCAGTACTTC. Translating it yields CASSLVLGQGQETQYF.

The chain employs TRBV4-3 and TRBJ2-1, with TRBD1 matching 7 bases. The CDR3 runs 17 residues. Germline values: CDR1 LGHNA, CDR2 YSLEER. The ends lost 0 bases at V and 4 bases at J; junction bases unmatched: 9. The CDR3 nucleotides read TGCGCCAGCAGCCAAGATCTGGTAGGGGGCACATACAATGAGCAGTTCTTC. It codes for CASSQDLVGGTYNEQFF.

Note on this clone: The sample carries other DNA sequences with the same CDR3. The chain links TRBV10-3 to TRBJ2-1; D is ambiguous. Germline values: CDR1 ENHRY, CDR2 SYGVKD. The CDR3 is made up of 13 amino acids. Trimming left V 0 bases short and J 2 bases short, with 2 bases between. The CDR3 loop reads CAISESTYNEQFF. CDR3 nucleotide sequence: TGTGCCATCAGTGAGTCTACCTACAATGAGCAGTTCTTC.

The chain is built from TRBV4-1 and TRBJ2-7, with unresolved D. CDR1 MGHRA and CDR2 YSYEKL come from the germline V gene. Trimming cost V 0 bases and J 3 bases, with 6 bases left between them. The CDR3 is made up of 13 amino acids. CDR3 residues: CASSQDVRYEQYF. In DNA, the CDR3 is TGCGCCAGCAGCCAAGATGTCCGCTACGAGCAGTACTTC.

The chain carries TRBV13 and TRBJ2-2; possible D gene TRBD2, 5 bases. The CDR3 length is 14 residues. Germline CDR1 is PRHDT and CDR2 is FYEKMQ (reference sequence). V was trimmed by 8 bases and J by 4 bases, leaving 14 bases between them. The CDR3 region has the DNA TGTGCCAGCGAACCCGGGGAGAGCACCGGGGAGCTGTTTTTT. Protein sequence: CASEPGESTGELFF.

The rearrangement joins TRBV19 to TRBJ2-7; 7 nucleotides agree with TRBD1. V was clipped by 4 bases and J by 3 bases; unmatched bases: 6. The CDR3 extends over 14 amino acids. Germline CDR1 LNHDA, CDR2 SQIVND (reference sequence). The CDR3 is CASSTGTAIYEQYF. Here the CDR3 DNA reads TGTGCCAGTAGTACGGGGACAGCGATCTACGAGCAGTACTTC. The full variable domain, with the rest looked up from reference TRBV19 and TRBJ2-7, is DGGITQSPKYLFRKEGQNVTLSCEQNLNHDAMYWYRQDPGQGLRLIYYSQIVNDFQKGDIAEGYSVSREKKESFPLTVTSAQKNPTAFYLCASSTGTAIYEQYFGPGTRLTVT.

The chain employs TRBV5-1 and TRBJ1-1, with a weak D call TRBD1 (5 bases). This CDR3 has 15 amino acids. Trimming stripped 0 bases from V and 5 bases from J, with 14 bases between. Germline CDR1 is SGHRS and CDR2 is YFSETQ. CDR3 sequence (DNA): TGCGCCAGCAGCTTGGCATCGGGCCCAGGGACTGAAGCTTTCTTT. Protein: CASSLASGPGTEAFF.

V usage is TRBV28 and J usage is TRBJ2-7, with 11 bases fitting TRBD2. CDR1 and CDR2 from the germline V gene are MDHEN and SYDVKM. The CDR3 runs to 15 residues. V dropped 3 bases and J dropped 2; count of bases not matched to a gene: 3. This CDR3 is CASSFGTSGAYEQYF. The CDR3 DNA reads TGTGCCAGCAGTTTTGGGACTAGCGGTGCCTACGAGCAGTACTTC.

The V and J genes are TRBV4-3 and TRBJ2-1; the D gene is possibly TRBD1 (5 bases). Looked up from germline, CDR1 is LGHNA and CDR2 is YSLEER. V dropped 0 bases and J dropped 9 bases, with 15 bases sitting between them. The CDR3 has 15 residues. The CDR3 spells CASSQDAGSRSEQFF. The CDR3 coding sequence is TGCGCCAGCAGCCAAGATGCAGGGTCACGCAGTGAGCAGTTCTTC.

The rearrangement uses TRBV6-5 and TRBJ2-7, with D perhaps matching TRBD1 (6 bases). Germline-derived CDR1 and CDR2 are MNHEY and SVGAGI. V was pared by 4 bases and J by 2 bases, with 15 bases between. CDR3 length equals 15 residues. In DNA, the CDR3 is TGTGCCAGCAGTTCGGACAGTTTGGAACCCTACGAGCAGTACTTC. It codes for CASSSDSLEPYEQYF.

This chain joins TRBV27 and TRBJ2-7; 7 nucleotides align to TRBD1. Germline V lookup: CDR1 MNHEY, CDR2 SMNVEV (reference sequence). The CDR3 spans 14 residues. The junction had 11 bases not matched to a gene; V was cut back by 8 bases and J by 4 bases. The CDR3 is CASGSRGGAYEQYF. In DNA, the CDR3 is TGTGCCAGCGGGTCGAGAGGGGGCGCGTACGAGCAGTACTTC.

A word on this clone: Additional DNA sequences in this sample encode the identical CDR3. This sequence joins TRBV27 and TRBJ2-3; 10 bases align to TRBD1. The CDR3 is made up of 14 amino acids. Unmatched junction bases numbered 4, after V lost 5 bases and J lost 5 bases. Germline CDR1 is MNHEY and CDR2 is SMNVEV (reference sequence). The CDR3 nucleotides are TGTGCCAGCAGTCCGCGGACAGGGGGAGATACGCAGTATTTT. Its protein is CASSPRTGGDTQYF.

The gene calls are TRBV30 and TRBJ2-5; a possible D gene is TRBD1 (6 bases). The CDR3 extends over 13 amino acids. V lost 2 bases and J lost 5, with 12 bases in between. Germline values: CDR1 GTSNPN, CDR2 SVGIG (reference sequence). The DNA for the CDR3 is TGTGCCTGGAGTCCACAGGGATGGGAGACCCAGTACTTC. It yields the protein CAWSPQGWETQYF.

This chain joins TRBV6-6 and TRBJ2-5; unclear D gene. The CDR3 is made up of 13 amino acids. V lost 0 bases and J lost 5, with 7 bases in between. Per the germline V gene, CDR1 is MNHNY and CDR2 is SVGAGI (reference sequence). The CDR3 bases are TGTGCCAGCAGTTACTCGTTGGGGGAGACCCAGTACTTC. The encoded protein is CASSYSLGETQYF.

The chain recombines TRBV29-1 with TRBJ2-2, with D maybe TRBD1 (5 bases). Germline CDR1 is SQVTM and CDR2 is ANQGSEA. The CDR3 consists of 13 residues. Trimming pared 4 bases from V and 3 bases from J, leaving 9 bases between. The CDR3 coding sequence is TGCAGCGTTGTCGTAGGGGACACCGGGGAGCTGTTTTTT. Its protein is CSVVVGDTGELFF.

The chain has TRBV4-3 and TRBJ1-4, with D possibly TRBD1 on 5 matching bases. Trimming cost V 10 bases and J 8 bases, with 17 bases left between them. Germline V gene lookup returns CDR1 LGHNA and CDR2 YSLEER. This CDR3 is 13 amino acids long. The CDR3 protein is CATSRSGDEKLFF. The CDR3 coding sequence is TGCGCCACCTCAAGGTCCGGGGACGAAAAACTGTTTTTT.

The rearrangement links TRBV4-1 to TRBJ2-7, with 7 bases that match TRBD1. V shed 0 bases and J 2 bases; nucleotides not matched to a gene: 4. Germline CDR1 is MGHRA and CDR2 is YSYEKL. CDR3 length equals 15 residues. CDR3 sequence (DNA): TGCGCCAGCAGCCAAGAGGGACAGTCTACCTACGAGCAGTACTTC. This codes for CASSQEGQSTYEQYF.

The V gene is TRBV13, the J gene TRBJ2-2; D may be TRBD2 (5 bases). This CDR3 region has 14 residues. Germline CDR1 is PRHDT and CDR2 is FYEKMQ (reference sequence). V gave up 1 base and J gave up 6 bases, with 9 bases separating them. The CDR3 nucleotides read TGTGCCAGCAGCTTAGAAGGGCGGGCCGGGGAGCTGTTTTTT. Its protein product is CASSLEGRAGELFF.

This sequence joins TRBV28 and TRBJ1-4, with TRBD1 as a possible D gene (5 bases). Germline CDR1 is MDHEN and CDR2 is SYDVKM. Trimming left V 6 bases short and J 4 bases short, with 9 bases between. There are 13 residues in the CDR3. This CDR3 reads CASRGPDNEKLFF. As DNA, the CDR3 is TGTGCCAGCAGGGGACCGGATAATGAAAAACTGTTTTTT. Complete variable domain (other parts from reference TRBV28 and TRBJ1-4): DVKVTQSSRYLVKRTGEKVFLECVQDMDHENMFWYRQDPGLGLRLIYFSYDVKMKEKGDIPEGYSVSREKKERFSLILESASTNQTSMYLCASRGPDNEKLFFGSGTQLSVL.

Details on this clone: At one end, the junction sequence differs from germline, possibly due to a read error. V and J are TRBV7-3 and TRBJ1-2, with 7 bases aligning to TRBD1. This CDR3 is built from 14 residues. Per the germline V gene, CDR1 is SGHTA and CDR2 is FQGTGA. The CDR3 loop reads CASSLNEGASGYTF. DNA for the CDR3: TGTGCCAGCAGTTTAAACGAGGGGGCTTCCGGCTACACCTTC. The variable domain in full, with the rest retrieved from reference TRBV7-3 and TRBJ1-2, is GAGVSQTPSNKVTEKGKYVELRCDPISGHTALYWYRQSLGQGPEFLIYFQGTGAADDSGLPNDRFFAVRPEGSVSTLKIQRTERGDSAVYLCASSLNEGASGYTFGSGTRLTVV.

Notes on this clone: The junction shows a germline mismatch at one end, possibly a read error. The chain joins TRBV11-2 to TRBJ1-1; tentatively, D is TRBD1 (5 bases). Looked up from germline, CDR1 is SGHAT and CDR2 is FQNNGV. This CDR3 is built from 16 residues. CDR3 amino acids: CASSVDRAVANTEAFF. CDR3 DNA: TGTGCCAGCAGCGTAGACAGAGCTGTGGCAAACACTGAAGCTTTCTTT. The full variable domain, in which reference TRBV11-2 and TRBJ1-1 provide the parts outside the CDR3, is EAGVAQSPRYKIIEKRQSVAFWCNPISGHATLYWYQQILGQGPKLLIQFQNNGVVDDSQLPKDRFSAERLKGVDSTLKIQPAKLEDSAVYLCASSVDRAVANTEAFFGQGTRLTVV.

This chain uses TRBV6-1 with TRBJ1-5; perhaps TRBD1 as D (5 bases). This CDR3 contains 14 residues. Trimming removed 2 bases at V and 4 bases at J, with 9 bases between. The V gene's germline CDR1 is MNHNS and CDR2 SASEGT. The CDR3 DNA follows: TGTGCCAGCAGTGAAAGGGCAGGGAATCAGCCCCAGCATTTT. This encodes CASSERAGNQPQHF.

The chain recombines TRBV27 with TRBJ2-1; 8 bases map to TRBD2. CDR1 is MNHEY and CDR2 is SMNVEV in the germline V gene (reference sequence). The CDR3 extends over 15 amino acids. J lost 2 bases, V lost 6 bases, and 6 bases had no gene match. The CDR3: CASSPIAGPYNEQFF. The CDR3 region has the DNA TGTGCCAGCAGCCCAATAGCGGGGCCCTACAATGAGCAGTTCTTC.

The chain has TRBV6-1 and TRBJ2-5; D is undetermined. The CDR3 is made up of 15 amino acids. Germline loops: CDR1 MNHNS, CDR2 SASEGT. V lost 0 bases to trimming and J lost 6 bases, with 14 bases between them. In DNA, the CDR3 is TGTGCCAGCAGTGAAGCGCTGCTAGTTGCAAAGACCCAGTACTTC. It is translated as CASSEALLVAKTQYF.

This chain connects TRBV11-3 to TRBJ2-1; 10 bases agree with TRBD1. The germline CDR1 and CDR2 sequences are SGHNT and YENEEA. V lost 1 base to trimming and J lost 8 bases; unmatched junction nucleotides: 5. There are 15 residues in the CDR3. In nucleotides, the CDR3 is TGTGCCAGCAGCTTAGGACAGGGGGCAGGCGATGAGCAGTTCTTC. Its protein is CASSLGQGAGDEQFF.

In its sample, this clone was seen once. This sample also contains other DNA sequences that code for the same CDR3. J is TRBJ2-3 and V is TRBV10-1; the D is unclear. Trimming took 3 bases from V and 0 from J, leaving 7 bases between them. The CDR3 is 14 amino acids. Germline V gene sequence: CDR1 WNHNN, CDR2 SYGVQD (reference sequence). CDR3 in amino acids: CASSDARSTDTQYF. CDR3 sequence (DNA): TGCGCCAGCAGTGACGCCAGGAGCACAGATACGCAGTATTTT.

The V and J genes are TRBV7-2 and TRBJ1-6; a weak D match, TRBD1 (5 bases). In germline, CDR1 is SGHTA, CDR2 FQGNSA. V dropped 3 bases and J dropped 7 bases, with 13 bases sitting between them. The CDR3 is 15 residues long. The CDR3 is CASSFPGTENSPLHF. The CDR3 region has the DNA TGTGCCAGCAGCTTTCCCGGGACGGAGAATTCACCCCTCCACTTT.

This CDR3 reads CASSQINRGDTQYF. The CDR3, as DNA: TGCGCCAGCAGCCAGATTAACAGGGGGGATACGCAGTATTTT. The V and J genes are TRBV4-1 and TRBJ2-3; TRBD1 aligns across 8 bases. CDR1 is MGHRA, CDR2 YSYEKL, per germline. Unmatched junction bases numbered 5, after V lost 3 bases and J lost 6 bases. The CDR3 has 14 amino acids.

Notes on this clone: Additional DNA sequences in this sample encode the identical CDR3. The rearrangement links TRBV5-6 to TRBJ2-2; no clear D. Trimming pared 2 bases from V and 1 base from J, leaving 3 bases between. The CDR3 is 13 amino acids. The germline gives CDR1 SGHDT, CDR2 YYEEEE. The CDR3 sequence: CASSFWNTGELFF. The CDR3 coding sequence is TGTGCCAGCAGCTTCTGGAACACCGGGGAGCTGTTTTTT.